This is a list of T cell receptor beta chains from one sample in a study of cytomegalovirus exposure and HLA in healthy donors. Sequencing was performed with immunoSEQ multiplex PCR; in TCRdb, only in-frame clones are kept and a portion is missing. The table includes over 40,000 clones, 77% detected once. The sample taken for sequencing was PBMCs. The receptor source for this set is a woman between 40 and 55 years old in good health and CMV-seropositive. Both conserved end residues are trimmed from each CDR3. A D gene is named only where the DNA matches it firmly.

D	V	J	CDR3
TRBD1	TRBV4-2	TRBJ2-3	ASSRDRGWETQY
NA	TRBV20-1	TRBJ2-3	SALPGLRQY
NA	TRBV30	TRBJ1-1	AWGAGAFEAF
NA	TRBV7-8	TRBJ2-7	ASSLQSYEQY
TRBD2	TRBV7-2	TRBJ2-3	ASSKTSGGADTQY
TRBD1	TRBV4-1	TRBJ1-2	ASSSDRDRGRGYT
TRBD1	TRBV5-4	TRBJ1-2	ASSPRDSYGYT
NA	TRBV28	TRBJ1-2	ASSLSRVGYGYT
TRBD1	TRBV18	TRBJ2-2	ASSPGQGAAGELF
TRBD2	TRBV18	TRBJ2-3	ASSPLRGGTTDTQY
NA	TRBV5-1	TRBJ2-7	ASSLSGGTLEQY
NA	TRBV5-4	TRBJ1-4	ASSSGTVNEKLF
NA	TRBV7-9	TRBJ1-4	ASSFRVFNEKLF
NA	TRBV6-5	TRBJ2-3	ASTRGLGGTQY
NA	TRBV6-1	TRBJ1-1	ASRGAPQLWTEAF
NA	TRBV5-4	TRBJ1-1	ASSHGGGMNTEAF
NA	TRBV28	TRBJ1-2	ASSLSVGAYT
NA	TRBV9	TRBJ1-4	ASSPRTDLNEKLF
TRBD1	TRBV6-5	TRBJ1-1	ASSLGGVTEAF
NA	TRBV28	TRBJ1-1	ASSPPRSYTEAF
NA	TRBV19	TRBJ2-7	ASSILNSYEQY
TRBD1	TRBV6-1	TRBJ1-5	ASSRGQEWGQPQH
NA	TRBV10-3	NA	AISESGDTSYEQY
NA	TRBV19	TRBJ1-2	ATTTGLRKGYT
NA	TRBV1	TRBJ2-1	TSSPGGPSYNEQF
TRBD2	TRBV9	TRBJ2-5	ASSVMDGGQETQY
NA	TRBV7-9	TRBJ2-3	ASSLTPADTQY
TRBD2	TRBV4-1	TRBJ2-5	ASSQVGGGGADETQY
TRBD1	TRBV6-1	TRBJ1-1	ASRVGTGGPTEAF
TRBD1	TRBV9	TRBJ2-1	ASSEGQGSYNEQF
NA	TRBV7-9	TRBJ1-1	ASSQPVNTEAF
NA	TRBV30	TRBJ2-7	AWRAPGAFMGSLSYEQY
NA	TRBV30	TRBJ1-5	AWSVEGGANQPQH
NA	TRBV2	TRBJ1-4	ASRVGQQTNEKLF
NA	TRBV7-2	TRBJ1-2	ASSHPGRVGGYT
TRBD1	TRBV5-8	TRBJ1-2	ASSRGQGDTANYGYT
TRBD1	TRBV2	TRBJ2-7	ASRDRAPYEQY
NA	TRBV2	TRBJ1-1	ASRLTTGMGTEAF
NA	TRBV10-3	TRBJ2-2	AISELLGRGPRELF
NA	TRBV5-1	TRBJ2-7	ASSAIRGSSSYEQY
TRBD1	TRBV6-1	TRBJ2-3	ASRRTGGSDTQY
NA	TRBV4-1	TRBJ1-1	ASSRGDTEAF
NA	TRBV6-1	TRBJ1-5	ASSEERGGPQH
TRBD1	TRBV6-1	TRBJ2-7	ASGQGWDEQY
TRBD1	TRBV19	TRBJ1-2	ASSPQGVLYGYT
NA	TRBV28	TRBJ1-4	ASSFRTTNEKLF
NA	TRBV27	TRBJ2-7	ASSLGLPNREQY
TRBD1	TRBV25-1	TRBJ2-1	ASSVIGDRVLNEQF
NA	TRBV12-5	TRBJ1-5	ASGQAGVNQPQH
NA	TRBV2	TRBJ2-3	ASSDSGTQY
TRBD1	TRBV2	TRBJ2-5	ASSFYRQTGELQTQY
NA	TRBV6-1	TRBJ2-7	ASTISRGRAYEQY
TRBD1	TRBV28	TRBJ1-6	ASSLWGTGGIGYNSPLH
TRBD1	TRBV19	TRBJ2-1	ASSIGQGDNEQF